This T cell receptor (beta chain) was identified during a study of cytomegalovirus exposure and HLA in healthy donors. Study results and caveats: CMV serostatus was the sole immune exposure data available. DRB1 had the most TCR associations and HLA-C the fewest, a later analysis found, with rates varying by HLA locus.

The length of the CDR3 is 15 residues. Germline lookup yields CDR1 SGHDT and CDR2 YYEEEE. The germline V and J ends were trimmed by 5 bases and 1 base, with 15 bases remaining between them. Notes on this clone: Antigen unknown.

Use of 60 Vbeta and 13 Jbeta primers characterized the PCR. Assay used: immunoSEQ multiplex PCR; TCRdb lists only in-frame clones, some missing. The sample yields under 150,000 clones, roughly 86% seen once. This receptor was taken from a man aged 18-30 years in good health and CMV-seronegative. The chain links TRBV5-6 to TRBJ1-1; D is unclear. Sample: PBMCs. The CDR3 sequence: CASSFRRVSNTEAFF. For the CDR3, the DNA is TGTGCCAGCAGTTTTAGGAGGGTATCGAACACTGAAGCTTTCTTT. Full variable domain (outside the CDR3, taken from reference TRBV5-6 and TRBJ1-1): DAGVTQSPTHLIKTRGQQVTLRCSPKSGHDTVSWYQQALGQGPQFIFQYYEEEERQRGNFPDRFSGHQFPNYSSELNVNALLLGDSALYLCASSFRRVSNTEAFFGQGTRLTVV.